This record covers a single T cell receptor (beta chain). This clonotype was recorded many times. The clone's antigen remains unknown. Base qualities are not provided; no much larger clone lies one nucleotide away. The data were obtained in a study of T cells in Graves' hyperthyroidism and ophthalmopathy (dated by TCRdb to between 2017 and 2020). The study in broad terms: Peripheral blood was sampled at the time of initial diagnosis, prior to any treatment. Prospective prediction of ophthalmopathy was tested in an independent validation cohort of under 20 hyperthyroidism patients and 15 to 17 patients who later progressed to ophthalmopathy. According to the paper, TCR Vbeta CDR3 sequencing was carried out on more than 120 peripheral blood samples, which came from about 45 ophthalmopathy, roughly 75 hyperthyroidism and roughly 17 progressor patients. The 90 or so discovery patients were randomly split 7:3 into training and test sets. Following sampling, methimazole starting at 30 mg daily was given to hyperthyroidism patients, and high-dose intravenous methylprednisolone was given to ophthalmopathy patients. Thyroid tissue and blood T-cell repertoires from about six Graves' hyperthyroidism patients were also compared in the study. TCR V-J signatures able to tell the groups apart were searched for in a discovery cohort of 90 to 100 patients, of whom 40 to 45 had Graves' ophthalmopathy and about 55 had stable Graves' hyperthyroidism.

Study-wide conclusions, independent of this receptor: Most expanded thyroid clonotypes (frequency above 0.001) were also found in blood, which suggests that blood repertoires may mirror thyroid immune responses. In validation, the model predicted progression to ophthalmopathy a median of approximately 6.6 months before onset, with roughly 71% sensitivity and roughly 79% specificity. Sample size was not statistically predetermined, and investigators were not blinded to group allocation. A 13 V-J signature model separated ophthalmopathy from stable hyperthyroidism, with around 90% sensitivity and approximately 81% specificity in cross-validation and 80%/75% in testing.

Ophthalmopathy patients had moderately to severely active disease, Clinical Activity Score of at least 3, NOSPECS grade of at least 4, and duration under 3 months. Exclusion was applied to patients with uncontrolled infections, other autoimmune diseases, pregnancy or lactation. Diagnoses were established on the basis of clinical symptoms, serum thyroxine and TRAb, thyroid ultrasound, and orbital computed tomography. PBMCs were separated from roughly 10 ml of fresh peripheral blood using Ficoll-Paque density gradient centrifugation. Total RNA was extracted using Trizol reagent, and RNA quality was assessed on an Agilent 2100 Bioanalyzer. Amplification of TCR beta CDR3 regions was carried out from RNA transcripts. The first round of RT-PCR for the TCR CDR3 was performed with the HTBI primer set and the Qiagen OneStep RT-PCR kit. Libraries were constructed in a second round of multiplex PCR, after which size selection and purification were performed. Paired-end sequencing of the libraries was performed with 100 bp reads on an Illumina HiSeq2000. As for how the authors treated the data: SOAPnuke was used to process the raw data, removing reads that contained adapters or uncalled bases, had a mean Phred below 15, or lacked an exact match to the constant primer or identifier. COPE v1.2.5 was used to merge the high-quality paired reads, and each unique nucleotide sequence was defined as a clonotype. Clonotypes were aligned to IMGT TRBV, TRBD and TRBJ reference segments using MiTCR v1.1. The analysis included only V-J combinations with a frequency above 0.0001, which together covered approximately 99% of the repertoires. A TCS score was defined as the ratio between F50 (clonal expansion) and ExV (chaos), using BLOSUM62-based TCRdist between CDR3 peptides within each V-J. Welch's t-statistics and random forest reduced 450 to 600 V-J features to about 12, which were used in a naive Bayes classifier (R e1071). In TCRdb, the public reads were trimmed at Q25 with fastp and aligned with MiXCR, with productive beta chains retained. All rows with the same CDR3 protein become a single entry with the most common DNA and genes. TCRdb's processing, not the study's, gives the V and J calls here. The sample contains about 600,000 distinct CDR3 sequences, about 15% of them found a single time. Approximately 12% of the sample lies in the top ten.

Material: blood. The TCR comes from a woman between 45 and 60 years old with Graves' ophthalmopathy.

The CDR3 amino acid sequence is: CASRSDGGLVSPLHF. The DNA sequence is as follows: TGTGCCAGCAGGTCGGACGGAGGGTTGGTTTCACCCCTCCACTTT. The chain is assembled from TRBV27 and TRBJ1-6; the D gene cannot be resolved reliably. V loses 6 bases of germline sequence and J loses 9 bases, and the interval between the two ends is 18 bases. Looking up the germline V gene (reference sequence) yields CDR1 MNHEY and CDR2 SMNVEV. Including the terminal cysteine and phenylalanine, the CDR3 comprises 15 residues. Only CDR3 DNA remains: 45 bases, in frame from the first base.